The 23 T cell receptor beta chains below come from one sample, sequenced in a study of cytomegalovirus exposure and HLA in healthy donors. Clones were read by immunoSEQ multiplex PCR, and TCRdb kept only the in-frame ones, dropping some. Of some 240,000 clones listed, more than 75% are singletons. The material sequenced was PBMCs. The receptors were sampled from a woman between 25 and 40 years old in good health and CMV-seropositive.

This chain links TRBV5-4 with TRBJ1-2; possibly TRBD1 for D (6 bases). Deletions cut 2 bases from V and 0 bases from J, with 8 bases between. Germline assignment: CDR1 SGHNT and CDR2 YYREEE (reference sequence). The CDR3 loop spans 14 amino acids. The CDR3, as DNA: TGTGCCAGCAGCTTAGGACAGTCTAACTATGGCTACACCTTC. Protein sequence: CASSLGQSNYGYTF. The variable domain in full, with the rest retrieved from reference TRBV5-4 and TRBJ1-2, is ETGVTQSPTHLIKTRGQQVTLRCSSQSGHNTVSWYQQALGQGPQFIFQYYREEENGRGNFPPRFSGLQFPNYSSELNVNALELDDSALYLCASSLGQSNYGYTFGSGTRLTVV.

CDR3 protein: CASSQDLAGHQPQHF. CDR3 bases: TGCGCCAGCAGCCAAGATCTTGCAGGGCATCAGCCCCAGCATTTT. V and J are TRBV4-1 and TRBJ1-5; maybe TRBD1 (5 bases). The CDR3 consists of 15 residues. V was trimmed by 0 bases and J by 5 bases, leaving 11 bases between them. Germline CDR1 reads MGHRA; CDR2 reads YSYEKL.

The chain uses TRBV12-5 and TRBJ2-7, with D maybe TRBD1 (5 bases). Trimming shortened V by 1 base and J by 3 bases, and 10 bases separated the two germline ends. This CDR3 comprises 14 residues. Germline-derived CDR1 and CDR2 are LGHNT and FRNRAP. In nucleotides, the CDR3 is TGTGCTAGTGGTTTGGGGACAAACGACTACGAGCAGTACTTC. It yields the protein CASGLGTNDYEQYF.

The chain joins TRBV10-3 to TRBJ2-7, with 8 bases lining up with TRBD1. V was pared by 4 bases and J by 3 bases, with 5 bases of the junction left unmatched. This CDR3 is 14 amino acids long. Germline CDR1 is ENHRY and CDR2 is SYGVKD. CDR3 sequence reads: CAISAAGTGYEQYF. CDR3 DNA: TGTGCCATCAGTGCTGCTGGGACAGGCTACGAGCAGTACTTC.

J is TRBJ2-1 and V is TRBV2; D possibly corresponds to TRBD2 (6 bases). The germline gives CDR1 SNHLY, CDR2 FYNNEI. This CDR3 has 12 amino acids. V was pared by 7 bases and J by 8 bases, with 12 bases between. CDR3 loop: CASKEGVYEQFF. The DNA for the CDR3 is TGTGCCAGCAAGGAGGGAGTGTATGAGCAGTTCTTC. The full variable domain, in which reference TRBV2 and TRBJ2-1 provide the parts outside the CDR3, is EPEVTQTPSHQVTQMGQEVILRCVPISNHLYFYWYRQILGQKVEFLVSFYNNEISEKSEIFDDQFSVERPDGSNFTLKIRSTKLEDSAMYFCASKEGVYEQFFGPGTRLTVL.

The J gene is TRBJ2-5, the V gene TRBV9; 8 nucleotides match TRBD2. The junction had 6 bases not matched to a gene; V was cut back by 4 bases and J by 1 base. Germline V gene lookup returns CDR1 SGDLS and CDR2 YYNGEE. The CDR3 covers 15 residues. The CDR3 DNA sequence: TGTGCCAGCAGCCCCTTGGCGGGAGGCCAAGAGACCCAGTACTTC. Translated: CASSPLAGGQETQYF.

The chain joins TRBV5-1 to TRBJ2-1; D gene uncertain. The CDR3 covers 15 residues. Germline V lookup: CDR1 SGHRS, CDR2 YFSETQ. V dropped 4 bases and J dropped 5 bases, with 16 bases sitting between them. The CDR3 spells CASSVATQYNNEQFF. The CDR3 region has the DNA TGCGCCAGCAGCGTAGCTACCCAATATAACAATGAGCAGTTCTTC.

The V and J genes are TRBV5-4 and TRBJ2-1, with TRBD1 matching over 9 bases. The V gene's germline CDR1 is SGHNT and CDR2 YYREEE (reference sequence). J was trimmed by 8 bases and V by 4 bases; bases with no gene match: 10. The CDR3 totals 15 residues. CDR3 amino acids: CASSGWDREGDEQFF. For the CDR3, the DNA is TGTGCCAGCAGCGGATGGGACAGGGAAGGAGATGAGCAGTTCTTC.

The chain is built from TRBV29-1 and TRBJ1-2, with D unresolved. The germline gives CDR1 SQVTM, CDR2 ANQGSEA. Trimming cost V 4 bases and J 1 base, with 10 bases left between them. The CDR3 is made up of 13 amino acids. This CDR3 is CSVAGTLNYGYTF. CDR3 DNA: TGCAGCGTTGCGGGAACCCTTAACTATGGCTACACCTTC. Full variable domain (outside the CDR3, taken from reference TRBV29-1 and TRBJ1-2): SAVISQKPSRDICQRGTSLTIQCQVDSQVTMMFWYRQQPGQSLTLIATANQGSEATYESGFVIDKFPISRPNLTFSTLTVSNMSPEDSSIYLCSVAGTLNYGYTFGSGTRLTVV.

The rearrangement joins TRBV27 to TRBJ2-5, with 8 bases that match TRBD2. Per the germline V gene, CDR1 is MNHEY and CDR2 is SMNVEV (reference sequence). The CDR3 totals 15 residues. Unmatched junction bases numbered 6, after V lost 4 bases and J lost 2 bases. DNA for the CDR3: TGTGCCAGCAGTTCGAGGACTAGCAGGCAAGAGACCCAGTACTTC. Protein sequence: CASSSRTSRQETQYF.

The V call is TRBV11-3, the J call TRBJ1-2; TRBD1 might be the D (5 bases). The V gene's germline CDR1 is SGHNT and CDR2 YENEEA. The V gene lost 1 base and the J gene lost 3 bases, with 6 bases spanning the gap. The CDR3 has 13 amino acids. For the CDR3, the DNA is TGTGCCAGCAGCTTAGGGGGGGACTATGGCTACACCTTC. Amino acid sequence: CASSLGGDYGYTF. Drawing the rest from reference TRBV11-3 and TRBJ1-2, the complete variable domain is EAGVVQSPRYKIIEKKQPVAFWCNPISGHNTLYWYLQNLGQGPELLIRYENEEAVDDSQLPKDRFSAERLKGVDSTLKIQPAELGDSAVYLCASSLGGDYGYTFGSGTRLTVV.

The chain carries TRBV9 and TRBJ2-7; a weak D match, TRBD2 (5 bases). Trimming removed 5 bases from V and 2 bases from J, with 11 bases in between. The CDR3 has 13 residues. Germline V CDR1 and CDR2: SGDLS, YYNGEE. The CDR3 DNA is TGTGCCAGCAGTGAGGGTCCTACCTACGAGCAGTACTTC. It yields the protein CASSEGPTYEQYF.

CDR3 region: CASSGSGRNEQYF. DNA for the CDR3: TGTGCCAGCAGCGGTAGCGGGAGAAACGAGCAGTACTTC. V gene TRBV9 combines with J gene TRBJ2-7; 9 bases fit TRBD2. J was trimmed by 5 bases and V by 3 bases; bases with no gene match: 3. The CDR3 length is 13 residues. Germline CDR1 SGDLS, CDR2 YYNGEE.

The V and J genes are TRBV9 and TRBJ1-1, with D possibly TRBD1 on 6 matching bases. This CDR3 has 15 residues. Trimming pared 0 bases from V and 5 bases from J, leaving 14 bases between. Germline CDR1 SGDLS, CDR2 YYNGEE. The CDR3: CASSVDPGALTEAFF. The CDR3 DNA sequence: TGTGCCAGCAGCGTAGATCCAGGGGCGTTAACTGAAGCTTTCTTT.

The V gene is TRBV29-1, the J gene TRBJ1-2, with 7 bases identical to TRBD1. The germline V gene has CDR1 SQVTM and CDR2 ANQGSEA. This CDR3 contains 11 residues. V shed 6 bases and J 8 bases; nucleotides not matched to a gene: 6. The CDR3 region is CSVLSGGGYTF. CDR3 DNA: TGCAGCGTCTTATCAGGGGGGGGCTACACCTTC.

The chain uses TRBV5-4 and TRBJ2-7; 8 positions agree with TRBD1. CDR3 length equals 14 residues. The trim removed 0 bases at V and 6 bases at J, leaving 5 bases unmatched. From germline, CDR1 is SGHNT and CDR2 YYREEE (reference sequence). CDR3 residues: CASSLETGGLEQYF. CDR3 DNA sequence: TGTGCCAGCAGCTTGGAAACAGGGGGTCTCGAGCAGTACTTC.

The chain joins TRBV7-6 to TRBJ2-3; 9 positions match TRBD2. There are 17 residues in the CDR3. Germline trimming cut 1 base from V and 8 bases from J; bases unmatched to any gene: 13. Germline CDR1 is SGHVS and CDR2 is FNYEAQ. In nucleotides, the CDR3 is TGTGCCAGCAGCTTAGAAGGAGGTACAGCGGGAGGAGCTACGCAGTATTTT. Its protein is CASSLEGGTAGGATQYF.

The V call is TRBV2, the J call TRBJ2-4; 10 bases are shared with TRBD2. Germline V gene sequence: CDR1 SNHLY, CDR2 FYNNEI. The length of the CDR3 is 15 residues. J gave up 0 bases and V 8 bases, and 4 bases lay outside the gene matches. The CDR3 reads CASYRLAGAKNIQYF. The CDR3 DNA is TGTGCCAGCTACAGACTAGCGGGAGCCAAAAACATTCAGTACTTC.

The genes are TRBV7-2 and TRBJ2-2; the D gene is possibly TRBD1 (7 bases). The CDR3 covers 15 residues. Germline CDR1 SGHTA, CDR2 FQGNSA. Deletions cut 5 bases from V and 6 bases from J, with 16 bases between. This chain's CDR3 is CASSPQGGVPGELFF. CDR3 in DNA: TGTGCCAGCAGCCCCCAGGGGGGCGTGCCCGGGGAGCTGTTTTTT.

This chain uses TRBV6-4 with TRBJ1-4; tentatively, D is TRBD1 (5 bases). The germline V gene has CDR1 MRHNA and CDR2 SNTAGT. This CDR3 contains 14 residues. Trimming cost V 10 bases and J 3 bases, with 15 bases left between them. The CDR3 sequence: CAISFDSPNEKLFF. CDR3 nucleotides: TGTGCCATTTCCTTTGACAGCCCTAATGAAAAACTGTTTTTT.

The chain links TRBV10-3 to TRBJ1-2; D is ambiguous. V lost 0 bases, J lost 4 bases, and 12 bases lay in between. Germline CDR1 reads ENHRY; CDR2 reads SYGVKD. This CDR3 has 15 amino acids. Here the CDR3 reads CAISESGGTGYGYTF. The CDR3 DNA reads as TGTGCCATCAGTGAGTCAGGAGGAACCGGCTATGGCTACACCTTC.

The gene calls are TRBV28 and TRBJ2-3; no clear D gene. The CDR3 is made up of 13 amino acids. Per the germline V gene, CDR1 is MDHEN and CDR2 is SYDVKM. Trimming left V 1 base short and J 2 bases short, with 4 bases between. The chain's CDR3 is CASSLYNTDTQYF. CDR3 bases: TGTGCCAGCAGTTTATACAACACAGATACGCAGTATTTT.

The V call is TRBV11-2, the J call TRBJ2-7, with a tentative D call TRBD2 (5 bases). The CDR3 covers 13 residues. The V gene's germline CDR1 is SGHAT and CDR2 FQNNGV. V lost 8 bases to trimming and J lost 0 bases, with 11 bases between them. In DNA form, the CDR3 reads TGTGCCAGCGGTAGGGAGAGCTCCTACGAGCAGTACTTC. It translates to CASGRESSYEQYF.